Sequencing of this T cell receptor (beta chain) was carried out in a study of T cells in Graves' hyperthyroidism and ophthalmopathy. Across the whole study: Peripheral blood was obtained at initial diagnosis, preceding any treatment.

Amplified TCR beta CDR3 regions derived from RNA transcripts. The HTBI primer set was used in a first-round RT-PCR of the TCR CDR3. Each CDR3 protein gets one entry after TCRdb re-called the multiplex PCR reads with MiXCR. The data hold around 380,000 distinct CDR3 sequences, with roughly 12% observed a single time. Trimming removed 6 bases at V and 13 bases at J, with 15 bases between. Germline V gene lookup returns CDR1 SGHVS and CDR2 FQNEAQ. The CDR3 is 12 amino acids. At least ten counts were recorded for this clonotype. The sample consisted of blood. J is TRBJ2-2 and V is TRBV7-8, with D perhaps matching TRBD2 (6 bases). The clonotype comes from a man aged 25 to 40 with Graves' hyperthyroidism that later progressed to Graves' ophthalmopathy. The chain's CDR3 is CASSSAGYRLFF. The DNA of the CDR3 is TGTGCCAGCAGTTCCGCGGGGTATAGGCTGTTTTTT.